These 5 T cell receptor beta chains share one sample of origin, sequenced in a study of Tregs in tolerant kidney transplant recipients. The nonmyeloablative bone marrow transplants came from related graft donors, with transient mixed chimerism. The table came from immunoSEQ multiplex PCR; TCRdb's copy has only in-frame clones and leaves some out. The table records some 57,000 clones, roughly nine tenths of them present only once. Sequences were derived from CD8+ T cells from blood (PBMCs), sampled 24 months after the transplant. Source of these receptors: a human patient who received a combined kidney and bone marrow transplant. Some of these T cells may belong to the graft donor.

The chain recombines TRBV11-2 with TRBJ2-5; D possibly corresponds to TRBD1 (6 bases). The CDR3 runs to 14 residues. Germline V CDR1 and CDR2: SGHAT, FQNNGV. V was shortened by 2 bases and J by 2 bases, with 9 bases between the two germline ends. The CDR3: CASSLLQGQETQYF. The CDR3 coding sequence is TGTGCCAGCAGCTTACTACAGGGACAAGAGACCCAGTACTTC.

J is TRBJ2-3 and V is TRBV25-1, with D unclear. CDR3 size: 11 residues. V was cut by 8 bases and J by 2 bases, with 5 bases left in between. Germline V gene lookup returns CDR1 MGHDK and CDR2 SYGVNS. CDR3 sequence reads: CASGLTDTQYF. The CDR3 DNA follows: TGTGCCAGCGGCCTCACAGATACGCAGTATTTT.

The rearrangement joins TRBV7-2 to TRBJ2-7, with 7 bases matching TRBD2. Germline trimming cut 1 base from V and 2 bases from J; bases unmatched to any gene: 2. The CDR3 has 14 residues. Germline CDR1 SGHTA, CDR2 FQGNSA. CDR3 amino acids: CASSLEGTTYEQYF. The CDR3 nucleotides are TGTGCCAGCAGCTTAGAAGGGACTACCTACGAGCAGTACTTC.

This chain links TRBV5-5 with TRBJ2-5, with a weak D call TRBD2 (5 bases). Judging by the DNA end, TRBJ2-7 fits better; the J call may be wrong. CDR3 length: 13 amino acids. In germline, CDR1 is SGHKS, CDR2 YYEKEE (reference sequence). The CDR3 DNA reads as TGTGCCAGCAGCCGGACTGACTCCTACGAGCAGTACTTC. Protein product: CASSRTDSYEQYF.

The chain has TRBV9 and TRBJ1-1, with a weak D call TRBD1 (5 bases). The germline V and J ends were trimmed by 2 bases and 6 bases, with 11 bases remaining between them. This CDR3 is built from 13 residues. Germline CDR1 and CDR2: SGDLS and YYNGEE. This CDR3 is CASSVSAGPEAFF. As DNA, the CDR3 is TGTGCCAGCAGCGTGAGCGCGGGGCCTGAAGCTTTCTTT.